This T cell receptor beta chain was captured by sequencing in a study of post-analysis software for immune sequencing data. Unique molecular identifiers were carried by the TCR beta cDNA libraries. Input amounts of roughly 1 to 10 million T cells were used. These gave about 500,000 cDNA molecules, so each molecule approximated one T cell. Each CDR3 protein gets one entry after TCRdb re-called the PCR reads with MiXCR. Here the sample spans about 570,000 distinct CDR3 sequences, 34% being singletons. Broader study findings: Strong same-batch co-clustering of samples appeared with F measure clustering. For normalized Chao1 diversity, multiple sclerosis patients scored significantly lower than controls did. Elevated frequency relative to controls characterized about 5 TRBV segments in patients, TRBV5-6, TRBV5-1 and TRBV20-1 among them.

Concerning this clonotype: Its antigen is not known. Relative to the germline gene, one junction end is altered; a read error may explain this.

Germline V lookup: CDR1 SGHTA, CDR2 FQGNSA. The CDR3 runs to 14 residues. The sequencing input was blood. The genes are TRBV7-2 and TRBJ2-7; tentatively, D is TRBD1 or TRBD2 (5 bases each). The clonotype comes from a girl aged 2-17 years with multiple sclerosis. The chain's CDR3 is CASRLGDGPYEQYF. CDR3 bases: TGTGCCAGCAGATTAGGGGACGGCCCCTACGAGCAGTACTTC.